The entry below gives a single T cell receptor (beta chain) sequence along with its context. The data originate from a study of blood T cells in healthy people across ages. It was with a sample-barcoded 5' primer and a J-beta primer mix that a second PCR of about 6 to 12 cycles was run. Every sample produced at least 2.5 million CDR3-containing paired-end reads. TCRdb reprocessed the 5' RACE reads with MiXCR, giving one entry per CDR3 protein. The data hold about 1.8 million distinct CDR3 sequences, with around 48% observed a single time. V gave up 4 bases and J gave up 0 bases, with 7 bases separating them. This CDR3 contains 12 residues. The germline gives CDR1 SQVTM, CDR2 ANQGSEA.

Input material: blood. The receptor comes from a woman aged 40 to 50 in good health. V is TRBV29-1 and J is TRBJ2-7, with D possibly TRBD2 on 6 matching bases. CDR3 loop: CSVVEGSYEQYF. CDR3 DNA sequence: TGCAGCGTTGTGGAGGGCTCCTACGAGCAGTACTTC.